This TCR beta chain was captured in a study of blood T cell repertoires in COVID-19. Libraries were prepared by immunoSEQ multiplex PCR; TCRdb keeps only in-frame clonotypes and omits some of them. The sample consists of over 400,000 clones, roughly nine tenths of them appearing once. Donors in Cohort 3 counted as recovered after two negative PCRs, clearance, or symptom resolution. This CDR3 spans 13 amino acids. J gave up 5 bases and V 8 bases, and 3 bases lay outside the gene matches. Looked up from germline, CDR1 is MGHRA and CDR2 is YSYEKL. As regards this clone: This sample includes further DNA sequences coding for the same CDR3.

The material sequenced was PBMCs or T cells enriched from blood (not recorded which). The chain carries TRBV4-1 and TRBJ1-6, with TRBD1 identical over 7 bases. The TCR originated in a woman aged 60-75 years who had recovered from COVID-19. The CDR3 sequence is CASQGQDNSPLHF. Here the CDR3 DNA reads TGCGCCAGCCAAGGACAGGATAATTCACCCCTCCACTTT.